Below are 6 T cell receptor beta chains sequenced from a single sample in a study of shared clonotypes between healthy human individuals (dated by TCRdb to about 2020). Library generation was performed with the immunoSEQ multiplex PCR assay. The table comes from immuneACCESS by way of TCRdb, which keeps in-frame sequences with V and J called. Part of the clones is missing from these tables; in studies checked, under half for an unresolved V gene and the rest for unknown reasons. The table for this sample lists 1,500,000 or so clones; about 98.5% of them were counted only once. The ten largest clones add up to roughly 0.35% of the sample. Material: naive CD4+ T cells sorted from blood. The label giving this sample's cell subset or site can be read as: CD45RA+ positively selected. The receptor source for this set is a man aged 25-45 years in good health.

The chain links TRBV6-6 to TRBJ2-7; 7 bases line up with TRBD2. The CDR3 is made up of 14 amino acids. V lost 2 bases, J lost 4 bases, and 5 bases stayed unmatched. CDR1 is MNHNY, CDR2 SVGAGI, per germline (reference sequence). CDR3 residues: CASSYERERYEQYF. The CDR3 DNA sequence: TGTGCCAGCAGTTACGAGCGGGAAAGGTACGAGCAGTACTTC.

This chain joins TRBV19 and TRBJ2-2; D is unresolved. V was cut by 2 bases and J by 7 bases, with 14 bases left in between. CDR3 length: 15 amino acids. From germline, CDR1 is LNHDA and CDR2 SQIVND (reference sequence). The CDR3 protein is CASSIRMPESGELFF. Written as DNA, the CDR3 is TGTGCCAGTAGTATACGGATGCCCGAGAGCGGGGAGCTGTTTTTT.

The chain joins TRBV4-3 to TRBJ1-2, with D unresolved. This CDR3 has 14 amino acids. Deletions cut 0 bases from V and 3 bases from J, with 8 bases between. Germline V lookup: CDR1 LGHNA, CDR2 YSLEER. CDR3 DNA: TGCGCCAGCAGCCAAGATTTGGCTGACTATGGCTACACCTTC. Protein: CASSQDLADYGYTF.

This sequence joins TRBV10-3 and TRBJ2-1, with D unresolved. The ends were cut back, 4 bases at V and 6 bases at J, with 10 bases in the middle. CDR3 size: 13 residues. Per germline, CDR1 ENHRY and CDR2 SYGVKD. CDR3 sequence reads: CAISARDSNEQFF. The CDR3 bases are TGTGCCATCAGTGCCCGTGATAGCAATGAGCAGTTCTTC.

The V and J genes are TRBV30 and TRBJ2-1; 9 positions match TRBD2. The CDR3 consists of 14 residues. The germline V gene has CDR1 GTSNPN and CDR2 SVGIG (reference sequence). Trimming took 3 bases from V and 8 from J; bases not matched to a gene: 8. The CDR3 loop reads CAWRAWREGHEQFF. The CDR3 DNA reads TGTGCCTGGAGGGCTTGGCGGGAGGGCCATGAGCAGTTCTTC.

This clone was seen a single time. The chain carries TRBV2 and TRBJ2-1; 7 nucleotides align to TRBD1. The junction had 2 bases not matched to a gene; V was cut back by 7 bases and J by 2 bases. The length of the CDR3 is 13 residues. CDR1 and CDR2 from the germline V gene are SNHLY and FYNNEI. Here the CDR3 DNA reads TGTGCCAGCAAAGGGACAGCCTACAATGAGCAGTTCTTC. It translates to CASKGTAYNEQFF.